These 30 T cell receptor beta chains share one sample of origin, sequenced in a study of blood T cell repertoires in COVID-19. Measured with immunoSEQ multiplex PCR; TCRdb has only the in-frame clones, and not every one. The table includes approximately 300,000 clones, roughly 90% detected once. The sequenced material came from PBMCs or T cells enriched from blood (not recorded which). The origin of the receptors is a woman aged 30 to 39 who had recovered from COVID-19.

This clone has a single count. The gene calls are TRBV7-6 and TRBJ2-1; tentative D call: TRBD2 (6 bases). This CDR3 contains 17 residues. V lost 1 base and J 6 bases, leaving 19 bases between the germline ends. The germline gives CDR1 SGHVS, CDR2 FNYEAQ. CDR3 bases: TGTGCCAGCAGCTTAGATGTATGGGGGGTTGGGCTCAATGAGCAGTTCTTC. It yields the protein CASSLDVWGVGLNEQFF. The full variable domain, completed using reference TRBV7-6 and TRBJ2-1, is GAGVSQSPRYKVTKRGQDVALRCDPISGHVSLYWYRQALGQGPEFLTYFNYEAQQDKSGLPNDRFSAERPEGSISTLTIQRTEQRDSAMYRCASSLDVWGVGLNEQFFGPGTRLTVL.

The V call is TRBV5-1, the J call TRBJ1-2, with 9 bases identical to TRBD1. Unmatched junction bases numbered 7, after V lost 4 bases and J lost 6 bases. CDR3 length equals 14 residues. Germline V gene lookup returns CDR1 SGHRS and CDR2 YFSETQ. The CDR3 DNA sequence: TGCGCCAGCAGCGGGGGACAGGGAGCCGATGGCTACACCTTC. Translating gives CASSGGQGADGYTF.

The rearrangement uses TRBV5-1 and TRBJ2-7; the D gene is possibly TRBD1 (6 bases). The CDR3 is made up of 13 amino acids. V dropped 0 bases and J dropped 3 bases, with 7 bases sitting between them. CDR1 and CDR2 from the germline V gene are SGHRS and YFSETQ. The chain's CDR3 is CASSLEQGYEQYF. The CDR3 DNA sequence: TGCGCCAGCAGCTTGGAACAGGGCTACGAGCAGTACTTC.

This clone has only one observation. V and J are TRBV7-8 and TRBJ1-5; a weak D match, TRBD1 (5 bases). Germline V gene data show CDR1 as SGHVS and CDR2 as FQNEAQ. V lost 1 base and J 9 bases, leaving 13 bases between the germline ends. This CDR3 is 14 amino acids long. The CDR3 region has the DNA TGTGCCAGCAGCTTAGGGACGTCGGGGGGGCCCCAGCATTTT. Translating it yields CASSLGTSGGPQHF. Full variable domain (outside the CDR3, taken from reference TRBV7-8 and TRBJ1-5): GAGVSQSPRYKVAKRGQDVALRCDPISGHVSLFWYQQALGQGPEFLTYFQNEAQLDKSGLPSDRFFAERPEGSVSTLKIQRTQQEDSAVYLCASSLGTSGGPQHFGDGTRLSIL.

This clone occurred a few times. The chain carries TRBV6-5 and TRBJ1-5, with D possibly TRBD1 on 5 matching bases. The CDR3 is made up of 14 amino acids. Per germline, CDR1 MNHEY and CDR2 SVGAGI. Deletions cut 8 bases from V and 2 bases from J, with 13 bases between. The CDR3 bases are TGTGCCAGCGGGGACTTGGGGGGCAATCAGCCCCAGCATTTT. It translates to CASGDLGGNQPQHF.

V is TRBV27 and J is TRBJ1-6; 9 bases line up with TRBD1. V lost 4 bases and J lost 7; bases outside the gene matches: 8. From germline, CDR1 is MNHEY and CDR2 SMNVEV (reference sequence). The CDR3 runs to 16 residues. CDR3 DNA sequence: TGTGCCAGCAGTTCCCCTCAGGACAGGGGAAATTCACCCCTCCACTTT. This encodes CASSSPQDRGNSPLHF.

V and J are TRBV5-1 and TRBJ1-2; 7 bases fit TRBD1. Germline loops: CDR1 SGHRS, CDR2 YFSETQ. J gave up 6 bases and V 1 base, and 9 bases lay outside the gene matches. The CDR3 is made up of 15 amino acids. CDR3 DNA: TGCGCCAGCAGCTTGACCCCAGGGACAGAAGATGGCTACACCTTC. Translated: CASSLTPGTEDGYTF.

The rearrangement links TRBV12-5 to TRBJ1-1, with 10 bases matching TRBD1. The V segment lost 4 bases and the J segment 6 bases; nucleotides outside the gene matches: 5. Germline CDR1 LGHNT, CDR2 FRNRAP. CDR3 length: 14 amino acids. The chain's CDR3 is CASGSPDRGAEAFF. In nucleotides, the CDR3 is TGTGCTAGTGGTTCCCCGGACAGGGGGGCTGAAGCTTTCTTT.

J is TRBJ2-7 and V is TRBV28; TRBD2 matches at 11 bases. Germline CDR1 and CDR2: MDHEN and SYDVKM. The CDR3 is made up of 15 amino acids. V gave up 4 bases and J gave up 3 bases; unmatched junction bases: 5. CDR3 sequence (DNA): TGTGCCAGCAGTTCTCGACTAGCGGGGCGCTACGAGCAGTACTTC. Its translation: CASSSRLAGRYEQYF.

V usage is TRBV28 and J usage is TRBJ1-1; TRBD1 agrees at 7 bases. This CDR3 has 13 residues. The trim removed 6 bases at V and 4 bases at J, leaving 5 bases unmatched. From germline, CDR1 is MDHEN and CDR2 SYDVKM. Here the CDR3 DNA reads TGTGCCAGCAGACCACAGGGGTTCACTGAAGCTTTCTTT. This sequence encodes CASRPQGFTEAFF. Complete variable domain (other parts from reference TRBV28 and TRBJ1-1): DVKVTQSSRYLVKRTGEKVFLECVQDMDHENMFWYRQDPGLGLRLIYFSYDVKMKEKGDIPEGYSVSREKKERFSLILESASTNQTSMYLCASRPQGFTEAFFGQGTRLTVV.

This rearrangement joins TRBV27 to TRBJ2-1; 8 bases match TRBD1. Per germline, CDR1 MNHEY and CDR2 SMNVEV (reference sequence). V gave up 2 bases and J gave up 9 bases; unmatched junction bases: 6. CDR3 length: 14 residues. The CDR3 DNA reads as TGTGCCAGCAGTTTAATCGCAGGGGGCAGTGAGCAGTTCTTC. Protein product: CASSLIAGGSEQFF.

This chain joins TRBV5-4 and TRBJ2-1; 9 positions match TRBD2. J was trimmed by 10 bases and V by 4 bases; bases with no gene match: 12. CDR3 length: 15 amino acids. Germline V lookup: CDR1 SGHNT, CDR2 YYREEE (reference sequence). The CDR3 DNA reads TGTGCCAGCAGCACCGGGACTAGCACCACGATCGAGCAGTTCTTC. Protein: CASSTGTSTTIEQFF. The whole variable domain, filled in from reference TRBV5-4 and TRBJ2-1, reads ETGVTQSPTHLIKTRGQQVTLRCSSQSGHNTVSWYQQALGQGPQFIFQYYREEENGRGNFPPRFSGLQFPNYSSELNVNALELDDSALYLCASSTGTSTTIEQFFGPGTRLTVL.

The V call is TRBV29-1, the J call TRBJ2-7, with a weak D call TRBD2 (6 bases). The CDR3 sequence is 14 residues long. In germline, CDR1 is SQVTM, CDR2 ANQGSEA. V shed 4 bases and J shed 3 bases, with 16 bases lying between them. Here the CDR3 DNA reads TGCAGCGTTGGGAGGGACTCAGACTACTACGAGCAGTACTTC. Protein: CSVGRDSDYYEQYF.

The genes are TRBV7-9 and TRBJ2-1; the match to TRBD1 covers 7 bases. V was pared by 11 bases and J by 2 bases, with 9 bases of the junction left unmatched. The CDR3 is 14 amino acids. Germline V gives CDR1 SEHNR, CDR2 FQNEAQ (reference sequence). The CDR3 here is CASRRDSAYNEQFF. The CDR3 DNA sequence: TGTGCCTCCCGCCGGGACAGCGCCTACAATGAGCAGTTCTTC.

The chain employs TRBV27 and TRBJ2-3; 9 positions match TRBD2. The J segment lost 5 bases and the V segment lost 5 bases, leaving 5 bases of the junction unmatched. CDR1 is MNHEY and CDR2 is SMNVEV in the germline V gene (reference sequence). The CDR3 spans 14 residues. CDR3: CASSAGGPGDTQYF. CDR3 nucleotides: TGTGCCAGCAGTGCGGGAGGGCCGGGAGATACGCAGTATTTT.

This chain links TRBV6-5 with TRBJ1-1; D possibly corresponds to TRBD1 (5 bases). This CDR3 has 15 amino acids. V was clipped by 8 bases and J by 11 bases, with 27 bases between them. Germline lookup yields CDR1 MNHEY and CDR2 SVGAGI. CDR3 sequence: CASLGGYTAAIEAFF. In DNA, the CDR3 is TGTGCCAGCCTGGGGGGTTACACTGCCGCCATTGAGGCTTTCTTT.

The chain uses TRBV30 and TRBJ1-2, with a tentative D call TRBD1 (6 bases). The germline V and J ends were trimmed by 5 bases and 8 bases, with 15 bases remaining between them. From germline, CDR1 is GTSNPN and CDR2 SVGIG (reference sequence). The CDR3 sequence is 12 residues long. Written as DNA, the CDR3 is TGTGCCTGGGCCCAGGGGTTGGGAGGCTACACCTTC. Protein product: CAWAQGLGGYTF.

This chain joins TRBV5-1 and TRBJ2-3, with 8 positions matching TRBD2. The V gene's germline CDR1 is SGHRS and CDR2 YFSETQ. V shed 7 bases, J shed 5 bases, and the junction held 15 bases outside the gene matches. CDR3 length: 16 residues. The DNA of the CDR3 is TGCGCCAGCGGGCCGGGACTAGAAGCGGTGGGAGATACGCAGTATTTT. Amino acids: CASGPGLEAVGDTQYF.

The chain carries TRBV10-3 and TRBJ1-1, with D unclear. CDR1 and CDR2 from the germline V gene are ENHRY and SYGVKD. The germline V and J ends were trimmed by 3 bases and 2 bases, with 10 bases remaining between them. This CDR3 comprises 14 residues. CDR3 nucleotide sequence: TGTGCCATCAGTGACCGACGGGAAAACACTGAAGCTTTCTTT. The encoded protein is CAISDRRENTEAFF.

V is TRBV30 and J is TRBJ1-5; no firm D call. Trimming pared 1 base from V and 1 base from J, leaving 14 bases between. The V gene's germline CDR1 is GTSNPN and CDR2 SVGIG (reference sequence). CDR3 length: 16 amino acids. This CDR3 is CAWSGPGSGSNQPQHF. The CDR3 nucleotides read TGTGCCTGGAGTGGACCCGGGAGCGGGAGCAATCAGCCCCAGCATTTT.

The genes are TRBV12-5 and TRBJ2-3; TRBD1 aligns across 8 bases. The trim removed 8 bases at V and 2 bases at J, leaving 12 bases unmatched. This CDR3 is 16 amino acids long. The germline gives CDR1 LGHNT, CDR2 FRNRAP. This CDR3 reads CASLPTGEIVTDTQYF. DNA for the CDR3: TGTGCTAGTCTCCCGACAGGGGAAATTGTCACAGATACGCAGTATTTT. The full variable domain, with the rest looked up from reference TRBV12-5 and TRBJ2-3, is DARVTQTPRHKVTEMGQEVTMRCQPILGHNTVFWYRQTMMQGLELLAYFRNRAPLDDSGMPKDRFSAEMPDATLATLKIQPSEPRDSAVYFCASLPTGEIVTDTQYFGPGTRLTVL.

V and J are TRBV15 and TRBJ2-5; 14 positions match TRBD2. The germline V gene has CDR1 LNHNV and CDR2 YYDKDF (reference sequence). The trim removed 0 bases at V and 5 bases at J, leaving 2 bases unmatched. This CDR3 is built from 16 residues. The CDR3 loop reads CATSRDGLAGGETQYF. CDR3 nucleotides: TGTGCCACCAGCAGAGACGGACTAGCGGGGGGTGAGACCCAGTACTTC.

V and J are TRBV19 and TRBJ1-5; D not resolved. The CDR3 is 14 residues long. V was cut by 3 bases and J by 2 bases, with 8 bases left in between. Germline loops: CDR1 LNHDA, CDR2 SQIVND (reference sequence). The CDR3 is CASSITGGNQPQHF. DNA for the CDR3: TGTGCCAGTAGTATTACCGGTGGCAATCAGCCCCAGCATTTT.

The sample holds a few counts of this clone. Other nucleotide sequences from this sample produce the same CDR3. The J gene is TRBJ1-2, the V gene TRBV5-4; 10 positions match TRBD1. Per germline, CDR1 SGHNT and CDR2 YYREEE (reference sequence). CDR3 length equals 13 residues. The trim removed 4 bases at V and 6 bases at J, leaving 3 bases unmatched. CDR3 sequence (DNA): TGTGCCAGCAGCCCGACAGGGGGCGATGGCTACACCTTC. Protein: CASSPTGGDGYTF.

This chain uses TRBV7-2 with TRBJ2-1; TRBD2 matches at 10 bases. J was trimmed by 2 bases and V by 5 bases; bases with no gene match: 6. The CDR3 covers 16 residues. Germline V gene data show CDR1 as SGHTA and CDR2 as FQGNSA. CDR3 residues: CASSPRTSGAYNEQFF. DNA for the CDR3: TGTGCCAGCAGCCCCAGGACTAGCGGAGCCTACAATGAGCAGTTCTTC.

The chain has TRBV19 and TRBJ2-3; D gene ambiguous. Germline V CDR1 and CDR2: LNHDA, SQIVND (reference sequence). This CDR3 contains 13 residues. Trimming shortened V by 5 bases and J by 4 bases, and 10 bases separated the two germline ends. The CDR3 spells CASSLLYADTQYF. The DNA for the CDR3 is TGTGCCAGTAGTCTCCTCTATGCAGATACGCAGTATTTT.

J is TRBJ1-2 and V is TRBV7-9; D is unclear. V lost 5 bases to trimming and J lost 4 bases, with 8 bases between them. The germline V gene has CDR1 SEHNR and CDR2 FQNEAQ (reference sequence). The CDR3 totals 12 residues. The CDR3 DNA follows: TGTGCCAGCAGCCCGGGATTCTATGGCTACACCTTC. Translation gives CASSPGFYGYTF.

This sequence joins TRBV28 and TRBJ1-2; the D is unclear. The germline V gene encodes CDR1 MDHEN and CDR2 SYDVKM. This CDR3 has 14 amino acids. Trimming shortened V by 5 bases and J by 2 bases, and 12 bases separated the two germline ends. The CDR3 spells CASSPRQENYGYTF. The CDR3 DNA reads TGTGCCAGCAGTCCTCGACAAGAGAACTATGGCTACACCTTC.

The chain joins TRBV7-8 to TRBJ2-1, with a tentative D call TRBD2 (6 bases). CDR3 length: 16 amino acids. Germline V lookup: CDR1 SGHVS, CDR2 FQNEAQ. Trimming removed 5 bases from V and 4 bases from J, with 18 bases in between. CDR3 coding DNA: TGTGCCAGCAGCCTACGGGTGCTAGCGAGGTACAATGAGCAGTTCTTC. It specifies CASSLRVLARYNEQFF. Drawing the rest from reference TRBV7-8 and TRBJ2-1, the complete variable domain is GAGVSQSPRYKVAKRGQDVALRCDPISGHVSLFWYQQALGQGPEFLTYFQNEAQLDKSGLPSDRFFAERPEGSVSTLKIQRTQQEDSAVYLCASSLRVLARYNEQFFGPGTRLTVL.

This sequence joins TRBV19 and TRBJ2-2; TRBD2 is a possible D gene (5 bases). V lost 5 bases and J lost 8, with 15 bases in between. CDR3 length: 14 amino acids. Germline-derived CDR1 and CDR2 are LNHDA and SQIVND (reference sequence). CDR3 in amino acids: CASSHGIPPGELFF. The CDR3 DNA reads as TGTGCCAGTAGTCACGGGATCCCTCCAGGGGAGCTGTTTTTT.